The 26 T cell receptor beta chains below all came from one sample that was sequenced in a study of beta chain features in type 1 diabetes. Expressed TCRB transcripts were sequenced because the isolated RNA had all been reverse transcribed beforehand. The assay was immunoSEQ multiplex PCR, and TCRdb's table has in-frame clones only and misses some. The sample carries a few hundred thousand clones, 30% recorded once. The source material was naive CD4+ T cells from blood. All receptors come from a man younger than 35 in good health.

The CDR3 region is CAWSPTNEQFF. The CDR3 DNA is TGTGCCTGGAGCCCTACCAATGAGCAGTTCTTC. The chain couples TRBV30 to TRBJ2-1, with D uncertain. CDR3 length equals 11 residues. V lost 3 bases to trimming and J lost 6 bases, with 6 bases between them. The V gene's germline CDR1 is GTSNPN and CDR2 SVGIG (reference sequence).

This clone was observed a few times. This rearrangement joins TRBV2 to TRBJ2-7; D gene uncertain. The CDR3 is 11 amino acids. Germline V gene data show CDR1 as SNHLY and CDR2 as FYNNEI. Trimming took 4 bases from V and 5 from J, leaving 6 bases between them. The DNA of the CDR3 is TGTGCCAGCAGTGCCTTAAACGAGCAGTACTTC. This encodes CASSALNEQYF.

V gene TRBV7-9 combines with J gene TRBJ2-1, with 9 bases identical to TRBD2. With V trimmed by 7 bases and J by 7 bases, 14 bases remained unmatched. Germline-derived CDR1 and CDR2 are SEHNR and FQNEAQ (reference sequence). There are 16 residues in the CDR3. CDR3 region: CASIEIGGRATNEQFF. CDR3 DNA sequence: TGTGCCAGCATTGAGATCGGCGGGAGGGCCACAAATGAGCAGTTCTTC.

DNA of the CDR3: TGTGCCAGCAGTTTAAGGCCCTCCTACGAGCAGTACTTC. It specifies CASSLRPSYEQYF. V usage is TRBV6-5 and J usage is TRBJ2-7; D is unclear. Deletions cut 4 bases from V and 0 bases from J, with 7 bases between. CDR3 length: 13 residues. Germline V gene data show CDR1 as MNHEY and CDR2 as SVGAGI.

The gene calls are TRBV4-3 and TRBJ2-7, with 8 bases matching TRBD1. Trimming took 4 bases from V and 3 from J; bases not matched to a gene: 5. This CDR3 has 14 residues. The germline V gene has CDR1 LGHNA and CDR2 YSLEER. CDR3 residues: CASSRRTGYYEQYF. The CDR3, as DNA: TGCGCCAGCAGCCGGAGGACAGGGTACTACGAGCAGTACTTC.

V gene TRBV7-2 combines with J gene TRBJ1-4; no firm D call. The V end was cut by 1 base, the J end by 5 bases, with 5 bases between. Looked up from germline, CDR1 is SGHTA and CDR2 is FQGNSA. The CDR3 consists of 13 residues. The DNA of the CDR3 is TGTGCCAGCAGCTTAGGGGAAAATGAAAAACTGTTTTTT. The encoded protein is CASSLGENEKLFF.

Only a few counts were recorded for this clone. CDR3 amino acids: CASSSSGPEGYEQYF. CDR3 DNA sequence: TGTGCCAGCAGTTCTAGTGGTCCCGAGGGCTACGAGCAGTACTTC. The chain uses TRBV28 and TRBJ2-7, with TRBD2 as a possible D gene (5 bases). From germline, CDR1 is MDHEN and CDR2 SYDVKM. The CDR3 consists of 15 residues. Trimming pared 4 bases from V and 3 bases from J, leaving 16 bases between.

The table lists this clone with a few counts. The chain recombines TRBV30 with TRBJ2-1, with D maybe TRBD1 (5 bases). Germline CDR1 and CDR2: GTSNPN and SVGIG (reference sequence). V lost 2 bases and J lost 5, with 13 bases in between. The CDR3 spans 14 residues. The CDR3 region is CAWSLGLFDNEQFF. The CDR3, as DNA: TGTGCCTGGAGTCTGGGGCTTTTTGACAATGAGCAGTTCTTC.

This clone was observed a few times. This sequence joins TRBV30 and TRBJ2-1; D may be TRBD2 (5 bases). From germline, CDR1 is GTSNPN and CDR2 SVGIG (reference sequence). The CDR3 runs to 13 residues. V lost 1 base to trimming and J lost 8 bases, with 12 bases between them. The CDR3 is CAWSGGVLDEQFF. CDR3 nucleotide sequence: TGTGCCTGGAGTGGGGGAGTGTTGGATGAGCAGTTCTTC.

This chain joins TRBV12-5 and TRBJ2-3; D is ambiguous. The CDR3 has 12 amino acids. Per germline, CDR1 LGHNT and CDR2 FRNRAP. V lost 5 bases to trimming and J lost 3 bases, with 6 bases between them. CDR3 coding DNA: TGTGCTAGTGGTGAAACGACAGATACGCAGTATTTT. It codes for CASGETTDTQYF.

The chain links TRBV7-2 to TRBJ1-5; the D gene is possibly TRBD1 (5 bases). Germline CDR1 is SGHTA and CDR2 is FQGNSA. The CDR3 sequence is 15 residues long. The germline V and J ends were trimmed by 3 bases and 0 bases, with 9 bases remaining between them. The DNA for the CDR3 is TGTGCCAGCAGCTTGGACATTGCTAGCAATCAGCCCCAGCATTTT. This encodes CASSLDIASNQPQHF.

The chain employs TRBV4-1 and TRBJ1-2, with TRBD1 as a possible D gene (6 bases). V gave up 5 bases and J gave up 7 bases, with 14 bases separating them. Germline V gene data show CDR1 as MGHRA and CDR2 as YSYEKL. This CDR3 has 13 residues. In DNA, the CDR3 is TGCGCCAGCAGCAATAGACAGGCTGCTGGCTACACCTTC. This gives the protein CASSNRQAAGYTF.

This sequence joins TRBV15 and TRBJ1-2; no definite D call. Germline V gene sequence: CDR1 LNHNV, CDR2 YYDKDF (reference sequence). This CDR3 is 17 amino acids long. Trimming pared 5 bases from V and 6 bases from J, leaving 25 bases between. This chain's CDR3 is CATSPNAGPHYGDGYTF. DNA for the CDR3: TGTGCCACCAGCCCGAACGCCGGGCCCCACTATGGGGATGGCTACACCTTC.

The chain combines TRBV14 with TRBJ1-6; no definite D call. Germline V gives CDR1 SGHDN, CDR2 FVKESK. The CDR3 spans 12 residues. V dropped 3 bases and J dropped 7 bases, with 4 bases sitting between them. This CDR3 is CASSHRNSPLHF. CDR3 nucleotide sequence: TGTGCCAGCAGCCACAGAAATTCACCCCTCCACTTT.

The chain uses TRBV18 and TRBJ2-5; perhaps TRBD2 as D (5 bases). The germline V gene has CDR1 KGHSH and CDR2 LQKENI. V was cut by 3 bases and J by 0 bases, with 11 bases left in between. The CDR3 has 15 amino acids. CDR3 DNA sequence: TGTGCCAGCTCACCTACGTGGGGAGACCAAGAGACCCAGTACTTC. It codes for CASSPTWGDQETQYF.

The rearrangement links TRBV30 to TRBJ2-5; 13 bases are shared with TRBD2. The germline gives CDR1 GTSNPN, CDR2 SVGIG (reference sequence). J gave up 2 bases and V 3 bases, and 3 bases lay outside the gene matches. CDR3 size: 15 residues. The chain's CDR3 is CAWSGLAGVQETQYF. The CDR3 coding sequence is TGTGCCTGGAGCGGACTAGCGGGAGTGCAAGAGACCCAGTACTTC.

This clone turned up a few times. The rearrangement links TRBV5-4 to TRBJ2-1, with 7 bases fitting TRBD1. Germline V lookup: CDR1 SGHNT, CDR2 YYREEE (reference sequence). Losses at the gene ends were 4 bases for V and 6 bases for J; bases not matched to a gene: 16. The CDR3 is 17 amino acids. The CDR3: CASSTGQVLSLSNEQFF. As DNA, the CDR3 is TGTGCCAGCAGCACCGGACAGGTTCTATCTCTCTCCAATGAGCAGTTCTTC.

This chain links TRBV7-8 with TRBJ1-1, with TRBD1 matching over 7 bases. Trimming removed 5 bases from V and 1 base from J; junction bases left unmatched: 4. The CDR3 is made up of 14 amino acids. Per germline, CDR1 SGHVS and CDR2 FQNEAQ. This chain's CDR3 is CASSTRQGNTEAFF. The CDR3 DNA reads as TGTGCCAGCAGCACCCGACAGGGGAACACTGAAGCTTTCTTT.

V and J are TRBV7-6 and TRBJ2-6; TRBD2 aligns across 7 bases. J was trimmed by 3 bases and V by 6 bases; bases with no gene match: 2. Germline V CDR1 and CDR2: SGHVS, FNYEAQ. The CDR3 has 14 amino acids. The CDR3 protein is CASRGLSGANVLTF. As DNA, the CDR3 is TGTGCCAGCAGGGGACTAAGTGGGGCCAACGTCCTGACTTTC.

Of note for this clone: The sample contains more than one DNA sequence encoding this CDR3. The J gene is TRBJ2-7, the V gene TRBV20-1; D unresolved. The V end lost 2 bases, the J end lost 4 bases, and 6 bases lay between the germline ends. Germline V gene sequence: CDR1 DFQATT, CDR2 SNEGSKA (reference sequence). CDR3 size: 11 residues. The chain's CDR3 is CSARQSYEQYF. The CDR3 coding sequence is TGCAGTGCTAGACAAAGTTACGAGCAGTACTTC.

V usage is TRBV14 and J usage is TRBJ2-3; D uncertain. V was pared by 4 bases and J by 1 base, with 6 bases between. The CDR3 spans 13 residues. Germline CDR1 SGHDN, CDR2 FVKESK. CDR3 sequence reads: CASSLARTDTQYF. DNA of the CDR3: TGTGCCAGCAGCCTAGCCCGCACAGATACGCAGTATTTT.

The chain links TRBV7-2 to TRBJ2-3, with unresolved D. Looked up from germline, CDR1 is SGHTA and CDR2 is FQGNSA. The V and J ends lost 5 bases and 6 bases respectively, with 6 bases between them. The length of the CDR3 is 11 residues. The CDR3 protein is CASSGSDTQYF. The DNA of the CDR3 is TGTGCCAGCAGCGGCTCTGATACGCAGTATTTT.

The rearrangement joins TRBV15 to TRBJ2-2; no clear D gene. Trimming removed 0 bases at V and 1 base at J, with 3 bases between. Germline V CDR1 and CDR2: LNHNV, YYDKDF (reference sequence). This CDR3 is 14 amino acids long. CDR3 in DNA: TGTGCCACCAGCAGAGATCAGAACACCGGGGAGCTGTTTTTT. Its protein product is CATSRDQNTGELFF.

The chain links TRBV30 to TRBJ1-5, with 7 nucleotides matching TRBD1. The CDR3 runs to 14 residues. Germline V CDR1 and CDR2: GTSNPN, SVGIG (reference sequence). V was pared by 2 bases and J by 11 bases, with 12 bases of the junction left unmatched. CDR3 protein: CAWSSGTESLAQHF. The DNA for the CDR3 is TGTGCCTGGAGTAGCGGGACAGAGAGTTTGGCCCAGCATTTT.

The CDR3 sequence: CASSFIGEKLFF. CDR3 DNA sequence: TGTGCCAGCAGCTTCATCGGGGAAAAACTGTTTTTT. The chain recombines TRBV7-9 with TRBJ1-4; D remains unclear. The length of the CDR3 is 12 residues. With 3 bases removed from V and 8 bases from J, the gap between germline ends came to 7 bases. Per germline, CDR1 SEHNR and CDR2 FQNEAQ (reference sequence).

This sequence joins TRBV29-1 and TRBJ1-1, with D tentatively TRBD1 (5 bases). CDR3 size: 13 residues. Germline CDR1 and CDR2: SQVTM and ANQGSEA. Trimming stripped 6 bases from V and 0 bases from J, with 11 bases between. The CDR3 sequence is CSVKTVMNTEAFF. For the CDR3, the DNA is TGCAGCGTAAAGACAGTCATGAACACTGAAGCTTTCTTT.